The T cell receptor beta chain described here comes from a study of OX40 agonist ivuxolimab in advanced cancers. For the study at large: Melanoma, hepatocellular carcinoma, head and neck or renal cell cancer occurred in dose-escalation patients.

CDR3 length: 14 residues. From germline, CDR1 is SGHAT and CDR2 FQNNGV. V was cut by 4 bases and J by 0 bases, with 10 bases left in between. Comment on this clone: What it binds is not known.

TCRdb keeps only in-frame clones here, not all; method: immunoSEQ multiplex PCR. The sample has approximately 52,000 clones; approximately 83% are singletons. Study conclusions and caveats: Low normalized T-cell clonal expansion also characterized some of the nonresponders.

The receptor comes from an adult with an advanced solid tumor such as melanoma, head and neck, liver or kidney cancer. The chain is built from TRBV11-2 and TRBJ2-7; TRBD1 might be the D (6 bases). The source material was CD4+ or CD8+ T cells sorted from blood, sampled in a trial of the OX40 agonist ivuxolimab. CDR3 nucleotide sequence: TGTGCCAGCAGCTACTGGGACACCTCCTACGAGCAGTACTTC. It translates to CASSYWDTSYEQYF.